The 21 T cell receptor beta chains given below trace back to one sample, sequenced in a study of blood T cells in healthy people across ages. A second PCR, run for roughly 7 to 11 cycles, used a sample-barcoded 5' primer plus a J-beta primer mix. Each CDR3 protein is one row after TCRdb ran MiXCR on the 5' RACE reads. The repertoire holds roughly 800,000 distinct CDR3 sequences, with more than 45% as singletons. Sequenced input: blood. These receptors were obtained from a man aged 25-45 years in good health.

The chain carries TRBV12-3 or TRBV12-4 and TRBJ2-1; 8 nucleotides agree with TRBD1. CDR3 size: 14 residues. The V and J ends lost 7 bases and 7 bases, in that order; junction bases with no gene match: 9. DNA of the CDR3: TGTGCCAGCAACCCAGGGGGCGGTGGGAATGAGCAGTTCTTC. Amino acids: CASNPGGGGNEQFF.

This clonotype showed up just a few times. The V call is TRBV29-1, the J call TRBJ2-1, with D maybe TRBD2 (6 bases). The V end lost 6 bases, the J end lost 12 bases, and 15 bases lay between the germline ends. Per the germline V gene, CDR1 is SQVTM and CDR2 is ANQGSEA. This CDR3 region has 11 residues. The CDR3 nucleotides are TGCAGCGTCGGCGGGGATGGCTCGCAGTTCTTC. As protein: CSVGGDGSQFF.

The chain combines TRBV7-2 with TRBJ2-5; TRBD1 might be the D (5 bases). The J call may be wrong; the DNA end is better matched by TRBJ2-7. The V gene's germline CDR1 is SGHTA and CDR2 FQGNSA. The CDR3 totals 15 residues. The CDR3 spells CASSPGPLNSYEQYF. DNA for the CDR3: TGTGCCAGCAGCCCAGGGCCCTTGAACTCCTACGAGCAGTACTTC.

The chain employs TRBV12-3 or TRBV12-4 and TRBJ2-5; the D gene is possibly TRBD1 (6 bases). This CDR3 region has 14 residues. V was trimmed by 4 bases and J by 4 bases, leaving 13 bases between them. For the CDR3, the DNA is TGTGCCAGCAGTTCAGGACAGCCAGGAGAGACCCAGTACTTC. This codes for CASSSGQPGETQYF.

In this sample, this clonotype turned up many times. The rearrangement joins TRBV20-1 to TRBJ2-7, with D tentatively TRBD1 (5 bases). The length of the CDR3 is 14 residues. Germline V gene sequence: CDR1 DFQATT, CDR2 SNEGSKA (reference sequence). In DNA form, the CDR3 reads TGCAGCCGCCTGGGCCAGGGTCAAGGTTACGAGCAGTACTTC. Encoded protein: CSRLGQGQGYEQYF.

As DNA, the CDR3 is TGTGCCAGCAGCTCGGTCGGCGGGGACCAAGAGACCCAGTACTTC. Translating it yields CASSSVGGDQETQYF. This rearrangement joins TRBV7-2 to TRBJ2-5, with D possibly matching TRBD2 (6 bases). Trimming removed 4 bases from V and 0 bases from J, with 12 bases in between. Germline V gene sequence: CDR1 SGHTA, CDR2 FQGNSA. CDR3 size: 15 residues.

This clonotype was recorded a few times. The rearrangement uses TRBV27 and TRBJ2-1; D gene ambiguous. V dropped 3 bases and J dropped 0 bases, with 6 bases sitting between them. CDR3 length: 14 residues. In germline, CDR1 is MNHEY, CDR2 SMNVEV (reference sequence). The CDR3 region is CASSFSSSYNEQFF. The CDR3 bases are TGTGCCAGCAGTTTCAGTAGCTCCTACAATGAGCAGTTCTTC.

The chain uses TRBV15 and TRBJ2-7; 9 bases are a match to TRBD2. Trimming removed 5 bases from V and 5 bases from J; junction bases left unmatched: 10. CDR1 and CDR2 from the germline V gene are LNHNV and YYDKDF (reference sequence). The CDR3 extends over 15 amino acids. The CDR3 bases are TGTGCCACCAGCGTTGCAACCGGGACTAGCAACGAGCAGTACTTC. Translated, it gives CATSVATGTSNEQYF.

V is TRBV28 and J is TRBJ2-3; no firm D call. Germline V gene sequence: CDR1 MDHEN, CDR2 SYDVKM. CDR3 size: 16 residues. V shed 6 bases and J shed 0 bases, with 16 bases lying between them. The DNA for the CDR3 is TGTGCCAGCAGCCACAACTCGTTGGGGAGCACAGATACGCAGTATTTT. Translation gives CASSHNSLGSTDTQYF. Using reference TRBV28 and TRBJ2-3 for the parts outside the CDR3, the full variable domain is DVKVTQSSRYLVKRTGEKVFLECVQDMDHENMFWYRQDPGLGLRLIYFSYDVKMKEKGDIPEGYSVSREKKERFSLILESASTNQTSMYLCASSHNSLGSTDTQYFGPGTRLTVL.

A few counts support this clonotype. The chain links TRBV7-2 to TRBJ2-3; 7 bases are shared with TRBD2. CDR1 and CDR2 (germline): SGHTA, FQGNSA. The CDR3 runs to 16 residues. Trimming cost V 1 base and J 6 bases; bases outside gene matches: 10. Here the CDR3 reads CASSLGLAQFPDTQYF. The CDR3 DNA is TGTGCCAGCAGCTTAGGACTAGCCCAGTTCCCGGATACGCAGTATTTT.

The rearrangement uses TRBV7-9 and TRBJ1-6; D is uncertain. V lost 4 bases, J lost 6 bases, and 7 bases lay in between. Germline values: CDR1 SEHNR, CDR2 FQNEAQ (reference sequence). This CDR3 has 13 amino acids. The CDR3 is CASSSTSNSPLHF. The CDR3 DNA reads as TGTGCCAGCAGCTCGACAAGTAATTCACCCCTCCACTTT.

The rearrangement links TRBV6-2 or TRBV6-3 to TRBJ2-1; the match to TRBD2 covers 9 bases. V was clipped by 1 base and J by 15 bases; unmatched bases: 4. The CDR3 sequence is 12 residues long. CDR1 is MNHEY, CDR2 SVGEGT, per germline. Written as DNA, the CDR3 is TGTGCCAGCAGTTACTTAGCGGGGGAGGTGTTCTTC. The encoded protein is CASSYLAGEVFF.

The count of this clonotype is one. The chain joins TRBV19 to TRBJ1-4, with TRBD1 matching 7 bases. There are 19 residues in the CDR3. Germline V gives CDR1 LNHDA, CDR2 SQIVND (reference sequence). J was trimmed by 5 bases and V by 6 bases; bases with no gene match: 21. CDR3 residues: CASRRAGGSLGAVNEKLFF. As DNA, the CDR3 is TGTGCCAGTAGAAGGGCAGGGGGAAGCTTGGGGGCGGTAAATGAAAAACTGTTTTTT.

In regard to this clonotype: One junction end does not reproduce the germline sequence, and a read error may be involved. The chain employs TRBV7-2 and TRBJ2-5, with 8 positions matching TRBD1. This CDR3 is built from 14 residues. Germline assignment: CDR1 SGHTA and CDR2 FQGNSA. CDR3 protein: CASRTGGVLETRYF. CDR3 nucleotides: TGTGCCAGCCGTACAGGGGGAGTTCTTGAGACCCGGTACTTC.

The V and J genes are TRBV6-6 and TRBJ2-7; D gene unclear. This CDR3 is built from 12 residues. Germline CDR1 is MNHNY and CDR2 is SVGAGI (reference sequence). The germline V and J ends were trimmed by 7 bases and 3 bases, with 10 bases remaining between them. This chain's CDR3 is CASTNYRYEQYF. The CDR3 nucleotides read TGTGCCAGCACCAACTACCGCTACGAGCAGTACTTC.

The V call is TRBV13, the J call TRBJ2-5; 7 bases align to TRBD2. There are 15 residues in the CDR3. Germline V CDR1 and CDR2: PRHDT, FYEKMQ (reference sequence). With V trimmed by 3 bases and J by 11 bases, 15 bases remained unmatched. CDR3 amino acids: CASSFGRERHNEQYF. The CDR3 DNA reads TGTGCCAGCAGCTTCGGGCGGGAGAGGCACAATGAGCAGTACTTC.

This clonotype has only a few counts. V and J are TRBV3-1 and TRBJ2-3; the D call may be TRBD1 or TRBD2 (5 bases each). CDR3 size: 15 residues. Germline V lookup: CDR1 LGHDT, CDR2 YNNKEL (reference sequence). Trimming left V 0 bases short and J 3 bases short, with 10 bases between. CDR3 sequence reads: CASSQEKGRTDTQYF. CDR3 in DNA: TGTGCCAGCAGCCAAGAGAAGGGACGGACAGATACGCAGTATTTT.

The CDR3 bases are TGTGCCAGCAGGCCCCGACTAGCGGGAGCGTATACGCAGTATTTT. Amino acid sequence: CASRPRLAGAYTQYF. This sequence joins TRBV6-5 and TRBJ2-3; TRBD2 matches 12 bases. Per germline, CDR1 MNHEY and CDR2 SVGAGI. J gave up 7 bases and V 6 bases, and 8 bases lay outside the gene matches. The CDR3 is 15 residues long.

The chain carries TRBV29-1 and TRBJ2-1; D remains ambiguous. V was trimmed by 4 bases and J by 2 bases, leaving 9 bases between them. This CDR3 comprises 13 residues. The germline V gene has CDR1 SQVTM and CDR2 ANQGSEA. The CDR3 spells CSVGPEPYNEQFF. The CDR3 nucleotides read TGCAGCGTTGGTCCGGAACCCTACAATGAGCAGTTCTTC.

Here the CDR3 reads CASWENTEAFF. The CDR3 coding sequence is TGTGCCAGCTGGGAGAACACTGAAGCTTTCTTT. The genes are TRBV2 and TRBJ1-1, with D unresolved. Germline-derived CDR1 and CDR2 are SNHLY and FYNNEI. V was shortened by 8 bases and J by 1 base, with 5 bases between the two germline ends. CDR3 length: 11 amino acids.

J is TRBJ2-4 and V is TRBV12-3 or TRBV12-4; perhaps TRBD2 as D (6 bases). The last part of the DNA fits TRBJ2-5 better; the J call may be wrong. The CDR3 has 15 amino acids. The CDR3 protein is CASSFSSLAGETQYF. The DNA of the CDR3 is TGTGCCAGCAGTTTCTCCTCACTAGCCGGAGAGACCCAGTACTTC.